A few counts support the clone carrying this T cell receptor (beta chain). Its target is unknown. The data stem from a study of beta chain features in type 1 diabetes. Expressed TCRB transcripts got sequenced, as all isolated RNA was reverse transcribed. Only in-frame clones appear in the TCRdb table, and some are missing; sequencing was by immunoSEQ multiplex PCR. The table includes fewer than 650,000 clones, about a sixth detected once. Study results and caveats: It was possible that PCR favored shorter templates, equally so in patients and controls.

CDR3 size: 13 residues. Trimming removed 1 base from V and 3 bases from J, with 6 bases in between. Germline V gene lookup returns CDR1 SGHAT and CDR2 FQNNGV. Cell sorting via CD45RO/CCR7/CD25/CD127/CD95/CD27 was performed to obtain CD4+ naive, central memory, regulatory and stem cell-like memory cells. The TCR originated in a man in his late teens or twenties in good health. This rearrangement joins TRBV11-2 to TRBJ2-5; D is unclear. The sequenced material came from naive CD4+ T cells from blood. In DNA form, the CDR3 reads TGTGCCAGCAGCTTAGGCAGTAAAGAGACCCAGTACTTC. This encodes CASSLGSKETQYF.